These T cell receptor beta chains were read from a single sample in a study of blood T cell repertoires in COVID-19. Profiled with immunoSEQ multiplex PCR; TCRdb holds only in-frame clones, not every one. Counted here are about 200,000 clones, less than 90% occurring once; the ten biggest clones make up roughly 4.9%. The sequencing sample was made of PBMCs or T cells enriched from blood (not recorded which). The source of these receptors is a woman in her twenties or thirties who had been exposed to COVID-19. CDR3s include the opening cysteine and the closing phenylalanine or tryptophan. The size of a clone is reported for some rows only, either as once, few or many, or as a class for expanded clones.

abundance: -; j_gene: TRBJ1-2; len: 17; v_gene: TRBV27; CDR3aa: CASSFLAGGTIYSGYTF
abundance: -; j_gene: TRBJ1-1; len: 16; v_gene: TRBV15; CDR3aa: CATSRDWGIGGTEAFF
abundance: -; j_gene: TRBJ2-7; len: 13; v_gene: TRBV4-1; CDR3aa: CASSPELANEQYF
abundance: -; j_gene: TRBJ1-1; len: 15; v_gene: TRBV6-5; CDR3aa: CASSTRGGRYTEAFF
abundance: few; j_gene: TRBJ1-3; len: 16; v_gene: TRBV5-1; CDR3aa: CASSLAGGSFGNTIYF
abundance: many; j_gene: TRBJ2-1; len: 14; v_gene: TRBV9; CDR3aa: CASSWRDVAPKPFF
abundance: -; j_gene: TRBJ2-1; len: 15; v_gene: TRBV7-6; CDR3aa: CASSSSDSPYNEQFF
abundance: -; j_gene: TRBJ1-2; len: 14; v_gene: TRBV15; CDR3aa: CATSRSRDRVGYTF
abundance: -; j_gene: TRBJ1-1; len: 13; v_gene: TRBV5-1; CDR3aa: CASSPRVDTEAFF
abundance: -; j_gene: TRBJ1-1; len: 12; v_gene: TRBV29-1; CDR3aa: CSVGGVNTEAFF
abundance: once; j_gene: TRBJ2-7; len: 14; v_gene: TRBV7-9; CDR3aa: CASSLGAASYEQYF
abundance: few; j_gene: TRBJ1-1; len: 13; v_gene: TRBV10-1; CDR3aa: CASRFNMNTEAFF
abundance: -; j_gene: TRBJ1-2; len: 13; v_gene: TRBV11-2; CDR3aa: CASSLVERRRYTF
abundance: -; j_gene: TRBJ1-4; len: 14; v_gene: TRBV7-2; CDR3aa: CASSRTGAREKLFF
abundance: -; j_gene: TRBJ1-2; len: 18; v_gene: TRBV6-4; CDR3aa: CASSPQPSGQASIYGYTF
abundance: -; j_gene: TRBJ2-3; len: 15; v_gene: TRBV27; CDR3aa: CASSGGQGALDTQYF
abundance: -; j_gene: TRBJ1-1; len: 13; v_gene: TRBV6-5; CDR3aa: CASTPFRDTEAFF
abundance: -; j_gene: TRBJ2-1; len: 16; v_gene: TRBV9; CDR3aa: CASSVVGGGLDNEQFF